Following are 21 T cell receptor beta chains from one sample sequenced in a study of cytomegalovirus exposure and HLA in healthy donors. This table comes from immunoSEQ multiplex PCR, and its TCRdb copy is limited to in-frame clones, with some not included. The table shows over 150,000 clones, with 91% occurring only once. The specimen was PBMCs. These receptors all stem from a woman between 18 and 29 years old in good health and CMV-seropositive.

This rearrangement joins TRBV15 to TRBJ1-2; 8 bases fit TRBD1. The CDR3 spans 16 residues. The germline V gene encodes CDR1 LNHNV and CDR2 YYDKDF (reference sequence). The J segment lost 7 bases and the V segment lost 0 bases, leaving 10 bases of the junction unmatched. CDR3 sequence: CATSRDHPAGGGGYTF. DNA of the CDR3: TGTGCCACCAGCAGAGATCACCCCGCAGGGGGCGGTGGCTACACCTTC.

The V and J genes are TRBV11-3 and TRBJ2-3, with D maybe TRBD2 (6 bases). The germline V and J ends were trimmed by 5 bases and 2 bases, with 20 bases remaining between them. This CDR3 has 17 amino acids. Germline CDR1 and CDR2: SGHNT and YENEEA. CDR3 in amino acids: CASSGGAGIPNTDTQYF. For the CDR3, the DNA is TGTGCCAGCAGCGGAGGGGCAGGGATCCCCAACACAGATACGCAGTATTTT.

The CDR3 spells CASSLPPTSGSLYEQYF. CDR3 nucleotides: TGTGCCAGCAGTTTGCCCCCGACTAGCGGGAGCCTCTACGAGCAGTACTTC. V is TRBV27 and J is TRBJ2-7; TRBD2 matches at 12 bases. The CDR3 runs to 17 residues. The V segment lost 3 bases and the J segment 3 bases; nucleotides outside the gene matches: 9. CDR1 MNHEY and CDR2 SMNVEV come from the germline V gene (reference sequence).

The chain carries TRBV28 and TRBJ1-1; TRBD1 agrees at 7 bases. Germline trimming cut 4 bases from V and 11 bases from J; bases unmatched to any gene: 16. The CDR3 runs 15 residues. Germline CDR1 is MDHEN and CDR2 is SYDVKM. The CDR3 nucleotides are TGTGCCAGCAGTTCCCCCATTCGCCAGGGACAGAGGGCTTTCTTT. Amino acid sequence: CASSSPIRQGQRAFF.

V gene TRBV15 combines with J gene TRBJ2-7; 11 nucleotides agree with TRBD1. The CDR3 loop spans 15 amino acids. Germline V lookup: CDR1 LNHNV, CDR2 YYDKDF (reference sequence). Trimming at V came to 4 bases and at J to 0 bases, leaving 2 bases not matched to a gene. The chain's CDR3 is CATSTGTGGSYEQYF. The CDR3 DNA sequence: TGTGCCACCAGCACCGGGACAGGGGGCTCCTACGAGCAGTACTTC.

The chain recombines TRBV28 with TRBJ2-1; 7 nucleotides align to TRBD2. J lost 4 bases, V lost 3 bases, and 6 bases had no gene match. Germline CDR1 MDHEN, CDR2 SYDVKM. The CDR3 covers 15 residues. The CDR3 region has the DNA TGTGCCAGCAGTTTTTCTAGAGCGGGGTACAATGAGCAGTTCTTC. Protein sequence: CASSFSRAGYNEQFF.

V gene TRBV7-2 combines with J gene TRBJ2-5; a weak D match, TRBD2 (6 bases). CDR1 and CDR2 from the germline V gene are SGHTA and FQGNSA. CDR3 length: 13 amino acids. Trimming shortened V by 7 bases and J by 4 bases, and 13 bases separated the two germline ends. The CDR3 is CASTWGDAETQYF. CDR3 DNA: TGTGCCAGCACCTGGGGGGACGCAGAGACCCAGTACTTC.

CDR3 sequence reads: CASSRLVATDTQYF. The CDR3 region has the DNA TGCGCCAGCAGCCGGCTAGTAGCCACAGATACGCAGTATTTT. The rearrangement joins TRBV5-1 to TRBJ2-3; no reliable D call. This CDR3 contains 14 residues. Germline loops: CDR1 SGHRS, CDR2 YFSETQ. Trimming pared 4 bases from V and 2 bases from J, leaving 11 bases between.

This chain links TRBV29-1 with TRBJ1-1, with 10 bases lining up with TRBD1. In germline, CDR1 is SQVTM, CDR2 ANQGSEA. With V trimmed by 1 base and J by 6 bases, 17 bases remained unmatched. The CDR3 runs to 18 residues. CDR3 sequence reads: CSVEVLLGPGTGESEAFF. CDR3 in DNA: TGCAGCGTTGAAGTTCTCCTTGGGCCGGGGACAGGGGAGTCTGAAGCTTTCTTT.

This chain links TRBV11-2 with TRBJ1-6; tentatively, D is TRBD1 (6 bases). CDR1 and CDR2 (germline): SGHAT, FQNNGV. The CDR3 spans 16 residues. Trimming cost V 5 bases and J 7 bases, with 18 bases left between them. CDR3 in DNA: TGTGCCAGCAGCCTCACCCAGGGGACTAGGAATTCACCCCTCCACTTT. Translated, it gives CASSLTQGTRNSPLHF.

V is TRBV28 and J is TRBJ1-5; 10 bases align to TRBD1. The CDR3 has 18 residues. The V and J ends lost 3 bases and 5 bases, in that order; junction bases with no gene match: 13. The germline gives CDR1 MDHEN, CDR2 SYDVKM. Here the CDR3 reads CASSFFLLRDRGYQPQHF. The DNA of the CDR3 is TGTGCCAGCAGTTTTTTCCTTTTAAGGGACAGGGGTTATCAGCCCCAGCATTTT.

The chain couples TRBV7-2 to TRBJ2-2; TRBD2 agrees at 10 bases. V trimming: 5 bases; J trimming: 4 bases; junction bases outside the gene matches: 7. CDR1 and CDR2 (germline): SGHTA, FQGNSA. This CDR3 contains 16 residues. The CDR3 coding sequence is TGTGCCAGCAGCCCCGAGCGGGGGGGCGGCACCGGGGAGCTGTTTTTT. This gives the protein CASSPERGGGTGELFF.

The chain combines TRBV11-1 with TRBJ1-1, with a weak D call TRBD1 (5 bases). This CDR3 is built from 14 residues. V lost 0 bases and J 1 base, leaving 6 bases between the germline ends. Germline V CDR1 and CDR2: SGHAT, FQDESV (reference sequence). In DNA, the CDR3 is TGTGCCAGCAGCTTAGCAGGGGAGAACACTGAAGCTTTCTTT. This codes for CASSLAGENTEAFF.

As concerns this clone: Compared with germline, one end of the junction differs, possibly owing to a read error. This chain joins TRBV6-1 and TRBJ2-3, with TRBD2 identical over 7 bases. The CDR3 spans 14 residues. In germline, CDR1 is MNHNS, CDR2 SASEGT. In DNA, the CDR3 is TGTGCCAGCAGGGAAGGGACTACCGCAGATACGCAGTATTTT. This translates into CASREGTTADTQYF.

In DNA form, the CDR3 reads TGCGCCAGCAGCCAAGACAGGGGGCCGAACAGTCCGCCCCAGCATTTT. Its translation is CASSQDRGPNSPPQHF. This rearrangement joins TRBV4-1 to TRBJ1-5; 8 positions match TRBD1. The germline V gene has CDR1 MGHRA and CDR2 YSYEKL. With 0 bases clipped from V and 9 bases from J, the junction kept 10 bases outside the gene matches. The CDR3 covers 16 residues.

V and J are TRBV18 and TRBJ1-2; D is perhaps TRBD1 (6 bases). Germline V gene sequence: CDR1 KGHSH, CDR2 LQKENI. The CDR3 has 18 residues. Trimming pared 1 base from V and 2 bases from J, leaving 20 bases between. The CDR3 loop reads CASSPLAGLDRANYGYTF. The CDR3 bases are TGTGCCAGCTCACCACTGGCGGGTCTGGACAGAGCGAACTATGGCTACACCTTC.

This clone was recorded only once. The chain recombines TRBV13 with TRBJ2-7; a possible D gene is TRBD2 (5 bases). The V gene lost 3 bases and the J gene lost 2 bases, with 11 bases spanning the gap. CDR1 PRHDT and CDR2 FYEKMQ come from the germline V gene (reference sequence). The CDR3 is made up of 14 amino acids. DNA for the CDR3: TGTGCCAGCAGCTTTGCTAGCTTAGCCTACGAGCAGTACTTC. Protein: CASSFASLAYEQYF.

This sequence joins TRBV4-3 and TRBJ2-7, with D possibly being TRBD1 (5 bases). Germline V gene lookup returns CDR1 LGHNA and CDR2 YSLEER. This CDR3 is built from 13 residues. Trimming pared 0 bases from V and 4 bases from J, leaving 7 bases between. The CDR3 sequence is CASSQDAGYEQYF. CDR3 nucleotides: TGCGCCAGCAGCCAAGACGCAGGGTACGAGCAGTACTTC.

The DNA for the CDR3 is TGCGCCAGCAGCCAAGTTTGGGACAGGGGACCCGGGGAGCTGTTTTTT. This encodes CASSQVWDRGPGELFF. V gene TRBV4-3 combines with J gene TRBJ2-2; TRBD1 aligns across 10 bases. Germline CDR1 reads LGHNA; CDR2 reads YSLEER. Germline trimming cut 1 base from V and 6 bases from J; bases unmatched to any gene: 5. The CDR3 length is 16 residues.

The chain employs TRBV28 and TRBJ2-1; 7 bases match TRBD1. The germline V gene has CDR1 MDHEN and CDR2 SYDVKM. The CDR3 runs to 13 residues. V shed 8 bases and J 4 bases; nucleotides not matched to a gene: 5. The CDR3 spells CASWDRSYNEQFF. The CDR3 bases are TGTGCCAGCTGGGACAGAAGTTACAATGAGCAGTTCTTC.

The V call is TRBV15, the J call TRBJ2-1, with TRBD2 as a possible D gene (6 bases). V lost 0 bases, J lost 8 bases, and 17 bases lay in between. Germline assignment: CDR1 LNHNV and CDR2 YYDKDF (reference sequence). This CDR3 has 16 amino acids. The CDR3 DNA reads TGTGCCACCAGCAGAGATAGGAGGGGCAGCACACATGAGCAGTTCTTC. Protein product: CATSRDRRGSTHEQFF.